This TCR beta chain was recorded in a study of PD-1 blockade in classical Hodgkin lymphoma. Study background: Patients received nivolumab 3 mg/kg intravenously every 2 weeks. Study results and limitations: Newly diagnosed patients and complete responders had comparable diversity at baseline. Baseline TCR diversity was reportedly lower in newly diagnosed patients than healthy donors.

Method: immunoSEQ multiplex PCR; TCRdb's copy keeps in-frame clones and lacks some. The sample lists 40,000 to 45,000 clones; 65% to 70% were seen once. The germline V and J ends were trimmed by 5 bases and 0 bases, with 4 bases remaining between them. The CDR3 runs to 11 residues. The germline V gene has CDR1 SQVTM and CDR2 ANQGSEA. To note about this clone: No antigen is known for it. The same CDR3 also results from other DNA sequences found in this sample.

The time point here: cycle 4 day 1 (C4D1), after less than 7 weeks of nivolumab. After autologous stem cell transplantation all patients relapsed, and prior brentuximab vedotin exposure differed between cohorts. Sequencing used peripheral blood mononuclear cells (PBMCs), obtained before the fourth cycle of nivolumab. The chain has TRBV29-1 and TRBJ1-1; D is unresolved. The source is a human donor with classical Hodgkin lymphoma. The CDR3 DNA is TGCAGCGTTACAGTGAACACTGAAGCTTTCTTT. Translation gives CSVTVNTEAFF. Variable domain in full (rest from reference TRBV29-1 and TRBJ1-1): SAVISQKPSRDICQRGTSLTIQCQVDSQVTMMFWYRQQPGQSLTLIATANQGSEATYESGFVIDKFPISRPNLTFSTLTVSNMSPEDSSIYLCSVTVNTEAFFGQGTRLTVV.